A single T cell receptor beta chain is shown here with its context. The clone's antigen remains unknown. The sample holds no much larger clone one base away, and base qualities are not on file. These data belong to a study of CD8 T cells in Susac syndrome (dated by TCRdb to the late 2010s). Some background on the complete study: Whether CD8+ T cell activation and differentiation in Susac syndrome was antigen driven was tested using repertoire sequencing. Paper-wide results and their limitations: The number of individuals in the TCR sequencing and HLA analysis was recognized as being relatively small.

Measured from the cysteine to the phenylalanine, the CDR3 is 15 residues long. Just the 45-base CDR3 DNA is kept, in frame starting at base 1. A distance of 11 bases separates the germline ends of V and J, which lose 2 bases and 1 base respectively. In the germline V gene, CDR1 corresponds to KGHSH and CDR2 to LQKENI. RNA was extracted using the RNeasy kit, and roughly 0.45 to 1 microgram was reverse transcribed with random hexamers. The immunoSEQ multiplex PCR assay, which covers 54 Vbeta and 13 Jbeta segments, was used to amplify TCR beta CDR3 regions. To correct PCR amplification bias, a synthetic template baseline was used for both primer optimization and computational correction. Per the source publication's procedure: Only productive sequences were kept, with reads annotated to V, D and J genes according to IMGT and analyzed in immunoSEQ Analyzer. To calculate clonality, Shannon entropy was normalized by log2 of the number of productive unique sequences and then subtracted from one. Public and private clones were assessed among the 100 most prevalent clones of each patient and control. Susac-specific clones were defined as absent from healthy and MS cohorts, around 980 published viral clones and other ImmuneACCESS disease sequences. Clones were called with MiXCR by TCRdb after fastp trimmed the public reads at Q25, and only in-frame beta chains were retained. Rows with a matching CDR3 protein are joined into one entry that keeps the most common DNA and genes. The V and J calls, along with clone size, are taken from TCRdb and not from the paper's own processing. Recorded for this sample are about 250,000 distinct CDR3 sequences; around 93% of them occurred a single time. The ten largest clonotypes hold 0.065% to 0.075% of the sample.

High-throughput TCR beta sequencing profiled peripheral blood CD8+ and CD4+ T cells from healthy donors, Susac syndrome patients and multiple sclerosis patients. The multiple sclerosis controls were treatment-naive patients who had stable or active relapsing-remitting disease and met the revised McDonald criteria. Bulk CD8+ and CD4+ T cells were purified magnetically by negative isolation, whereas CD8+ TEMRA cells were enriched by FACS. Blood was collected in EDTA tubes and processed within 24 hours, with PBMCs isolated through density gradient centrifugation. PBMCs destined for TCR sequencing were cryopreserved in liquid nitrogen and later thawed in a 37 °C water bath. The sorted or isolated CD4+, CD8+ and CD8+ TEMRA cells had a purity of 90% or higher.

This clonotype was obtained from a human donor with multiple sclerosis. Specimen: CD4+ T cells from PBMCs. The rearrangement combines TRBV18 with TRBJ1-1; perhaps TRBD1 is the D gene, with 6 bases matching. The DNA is TGTGCCAGCTCACCAGGGGGGGCTACGAACACTGAAGCTTTCTTT. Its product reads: CASSPGGATNTEAFF.